This TCR beta chain was sequenced during a study of CD8+ T cells in alopecia areata. Between the trimmed V and J ends, which lost 8 bases and 0 bases, there was a span of 20 bases. The germline V gene encodes CDR1 GTSNPN and CDR2 SVGIG (reference sequence). This CDR3 has 16 amino acids. Sequencing used cDNA as its template, made by extracting RNA and reverse transcribing it. The data were produced by immunoSEQ multiplex PCR, yet TCRdb's version contains in-frame clones alone and is incomplete. This sample has 150,000 to 200,000 clones, with around 54% found just once. The clonotype was recovered from a human donor in good health. The chain couples TRBV30 to TRBJ2-1; D possibly uses TRBD1 or TRBD2 (6 bases each). Sequencing used CD4+ T cells sorted from blood. The CDR3 nucleotides read TGTGCCGTCGCGGCGAGGGGGGAGCACTCCTACAATGAGCAGTTCTTC. It translates to CAVAARGEHSYNEQFF. Variable domain in full (rest from reference TRBV30 and TRBJ2-1): SQTIHQWPATLVQPVGSPLSLECTVEGTSNPNLYWYRQAAGRGLQLLFYSVGIGQISSEVPQNLSASRPQDRQFILSSKKLLLSDSGFYLCAVAARGEHSYNEQFFGPGTRLTVL.